What follows are 16 T cell receptor beta chains derived from one specimen sequenced in a study of PD-L1 blockade in urothelial cancer. The protocol was immunoSEQ multiplex PCR, while the TCRdb copy is restricted to in-frame clones and leaves out a portion. The table records under 100,000 clones, around 90% of them present only once. The time point: pretreatment peripheral blood. This material consisted of PBMCs, taken around atezolizumab (anti-PD-L1) treatment. The origin of the receptors is a man aged 55 to 69 with urothelial cancer.

V and J are TRBV28 and TRBJ1-5; the match to TRBD1 covers 7 bases. Germline V gives CDR1 MDHEN, CDR2 SYDVKM. The CDR3 sequence is 14 residues long. J lost 2 bases, V lost 5 bases, and 3 bases had no gene match. CDR3 DNA sequence: TGTGCCAGCAGTATTACAGGGGGCAATCAGCCCCAGCATTTT. Its protein is CASSITGGNQPQHF.

The chain joins TRBV5-1 to TRBJ2-3; 11 bases line up with TRBD2. The CDR3 extends over 18 amino acids. CDR1 and CDR2 from the germline V gene are SGHRS and YFSETQ. V was pared by 0 bases and J by 0 bases, with 6 bases of the junction left unmatched. The DNA of the CDR3 is TGCGCCAGCAGCTTGGGGCCAACTAGCGGGGGCAGCACAGATACGCAGTATTTT. Translating gives CASSLGPTSGGSTDTQYF.

The gene calls are TRBV7-9 and TRBJ1-4; the D is unclear. Per the germline V gene, CDR1 is SEHNR and CDR2 is FQNEAQ (reference sequence). The CDR3 has 14 residues. V was pared by 5 bases and J by 1 base, with 8 bases between. CDR3 protein: CASSPSITNEKLFF. CDR3 bases: TGTGCCAGCAGCCCCTCTATAACTAATGAAAAACTGTTTTTT.

The chain couples TRBV4-1 to TRBJ2-7; 10 bases are a match to TRBD1. Germline-derived CDR1 and CDR2 are MGHRA and YSYEKL. With 1 base clipped from V and 3 bases from J, the junction kept 3 bases outside the gene matches. The CDR3 has 15 amino acids. The CDR3 loop is CASSQGGQGSYEQYF. The CDR3 DNA follows: TGCGCCAGCAGCCAAGGGGGACAGGGGAGCTACGAGCAGTACTTC.

This clone was seen once. CDR3 DNA sequence: TGTGCCAGTAGTGTCCCGGGGACAGCCACTAACTATGGCTACACCTTC. Residues: CASSVPGTATNYGYTF. V is TRBV19 and J is TRBJ1-2, with 7 bases that match TRBD1. This CDR3 is 16 amino acids long. CDR1 and CDR2 (germline): LNHDA, SQIVND (reference sequence). V lost 5 bases and J lost 0; bases outside the gene matches: 9.

The chain is built from TRBV11-3 and TRBJ2-3, with 11 positions matching TRBD2. The V gene end was trimmed by 5 bases and the J gene end by 2 bases; junction bases not matched to a gene: 12. Per the germline V gene, CDR1 is SGHNT and CDR2 is YENEEA. The CDR3 consists of 18 residues. CDR3 DNA sequence: TGTGCCAGCAGCCAGAACGACAGACTAGCGGGAAACACAGATACGCAGTATTTT. It specifies CASSQNDRLAGNTDTQYF. Full variable domain (missing parts from reference TRBV11-3 and TRBJ2-3): EAGVVQSPRYKIIEKKQPVAFWCNPISGHNTLYWYLQNLGQGPELLIRYENEEAVDDSQLPKDRFSAERLKGVDSTLKIQPAELGDSAVYLCASSQNDRLAGNTDTQYFGPGTRLTVL.

The chain uses TRBV10-3 and TRBJ2-5; tentatively, D is TRBD1 (5 bases). Germline lookup yields CDR1 ENHRY and CDR2 SYGVKD. CDR3 length equals 11 residues. Trimming removed 8 bases at V and 5 bases at J, with 9 bases between. CDR3 sequence: CAIGRAETQYF. In DNA, the CDR3 is TGTGCCATCGGCAGGGCGGAGACCCAGTACTTC.

This clone appeared a few times. The chain is built from TRBV7-2 and TRBJ2-5, with D perhaps matching TRBD2 (5 bases). Per the germline V gene, CDR1 is SGHTA and CDR2 is FQGNSA. Trimming shortened V by 5 bases and J by 5 bases, and 12 bases separated the two germline ends. This CDR3 is built from 13 residues. The CDR3, as DNA: TGTGCCAGCAGCCCTAGCATGAGGGAGACCCAGTACTTC. This sequence encodes CASSPSMRETQYF.

The chain joins TRBV7-9 to TRBJ2-5, with D maybe TRBD2 (6 bases). Germline V gene sequence: CDR1 SEHNR, CDR2 FQNEAQ (reference sequence). Trimming removed 9 bases from V and 5 bases from J, with 22 bases in between. The CDR3 totals 15 residues. Here the CDR3 DNA reads TGTGCCAGTAACCGAGCCGGGGGAGATGGCGAGACCCAGTACTTC. The encoded protein is CASNRAGGDGETQYF.

The chain is built from TRBV11-3 and TRBJ2-2, with TRBD1 matching 10 bases. J was trimmed by 6 bases and V by 4 bases; bases with no gene match: 2. Germline values: CDR1 SGHNT, CDR2 YENEEA. This CDR3 comprises 14 residues. CDR3 in amino acids: CASSSGQGPGELFF. The CDR3 DNA reads as TGTGCCAGCAGCTCGGGACAGGGGCCCGGGGAGCTGTTTTTT.

The rearrangement uses TRBV25-1 and TRBJ2-7; D might be TRBD1 (6 bases). The CDR3 runs to 12 residues. The germline V and J ends were trimmed by 5 bases and 6 bases, with 11 bases remaining between them. Germline loops: CDR1 MGHDK, CDR2 SYGVNS. The CDR3 is CASSKDSLEQYF. The CDR3 DNA reads as TGTGCCAGCAGTAAGGACAGCCTCGAGCAGTACTTC.

The rearrangement links TRBV27 to TRBJ2-7; TRBD2 aligns across 7 bases. The germline CDR1 and CDR2 sequences are MNHEY and SMNVEV (reference sequence). Germline trimming cut 5 bases from V and 7 bases from J; bases unmatched to any gene: 17. This CDR3 has 16 amino acids. CDR3 loop: CASSPDPAGEVHEQYF. Here the CDR3 DNA reads TGTGCCAGCAGTCCTGACCCGGCGGGGGAGGTTCATGAGCAGTACTTC.

The chain uses TRBV29-1 and TRBJ2-3, with D tentatively TRBD2 (6 bases). There are 12 residues in the CDR3. Germline V gene data show CDR1 as SQVTM and CDR2 as ANQGSEA. The germline V and J ends were trimmed by 4 bases and 1 base, with 6 bases remaining between them. The CDR3 DNA reads TGCAGCGTTGGGGGGGGCACAGATACGCAGTATTTT. Its protein product is CSVGGGTDTQYF.

This clone was recorded only once. In DNA, the CDR3 is TGTGCCAGTAGTTCGCCGGGACTAGCGGGGGGGCCCGATACGCAGTATTTT. This translates into CASSSPGLAGGPDTQYF. J is TRBJ2-3 and V is TRBV19; 16 bases line up with TRBD2. The germline CDR1 and CDR2 sequences are LNHDA and SQIVND (reference sequence). This CDR3 contains 17 residues. The ends lost 5 bases at V and 6 bases at J; junction bases unmatched: 8.

The genes are TRBV7-9 and TRBJ1-5; the match to TRBD1 covers 9 bases. The junction had 11 bases not matched to a gene; V was cut back by 5 bases and J by 0 bases. In germline, CDR1 is SEHNR, CDR2 FQNEAQ (reference sequence). This CDR3 comprises 18 residues. The CDR3 DNA follows: TGTGCCAGCAGCCTCTGGACAGGGGTCGGATTTAGCAATCAGCCCCAGCATTTT. Translated: CASSLWTGVGFSNQPQHF.

This clone has just one count. This chain connects TRBV10-3 to TRBJ2-7, with a possible D match to TRBD2 (7 bases). CDR1 and CDR2 (germline): ENHRY, SYGVKD. The CDR3 is made up of 14 amino acids. Trimming cost V 4 bases and J 1 base, with 11 bases left between them. The CDR3 nucleotides read TGTGCCATCAGTGGGGGGGGCCCATCCTACGAGCAGTACTTC. It codes for CAISGGGPSYEQYF.